This TCR beta chain appears in the sequencing data of a study of vaccination and CD4 T cells after COVID-19. Notes on this clonotype: Antigen: not known.

At the Johns Hopkins FTIC core, DNA taken from cultured CD4+ T cells was sequenced by way of the Oncomine TCR Beta short-read assay. TCRdb re-analysed the PCR reads in MiXCR, keeping a single row per CDR3 protein. The sample shows about 4,400 distinct CDR3 sequences, around 40% of them seen only once. Germline CDR1 and CDR2: MNHNS and SASEGT. The CDR3 runs 13 residues. V was pared by 6 bases and J by 0 bases, with 8 bases between. Indicated treatment: approximately nine-day PBMC culture with coronavirus spike peptide pools or control peptides (ViraFEST assay). CD4+ T lymphocytes from the unexposed donor were collected before the COVID-19 pandemic (2011-2018).

The sample comprised CD4+ T cells from blood, cultured in vitro. This TCR was sampled from a human donor in good health. This chain links TRBV6-1 with TRBJ1-1; D gene uncertain. The CDR3 region is CASSSPLNTEAFF. The CDR3 DNA reads as TGTGCCAGCAGCTCACCATTGAACACTGAAGCTTTCTTT.